This T cell receptor (beta chain) was identified in a study of control samples from healthy donors and cancer patients (dated by TCRdb to 2020 to 2021). Worth noting for this clone: The antigen it binds to is not known. The record has no base qualities; no much larger clone is one base away.

V is pruned by 6 bases and J by 5 bases, leaving 6 bases of the junction without a gene match. Taken from cysteine to phenylalanine, the CDR3 has 14 residues. This entry keeps only the CDR3 DNA: 42 bases, framed from base 1. The germline V gene specifies LGHNT as CDR1 and FRNRAP as CDR2. Receptor amplification or capture employed the immunoSEQ multiplex PCR assay. TCRdb carries this immuneACCESS record with in-frame sequences only. Its versions omit some clonotypes, under half of them owing to an unresolved V gene in the studies checked, with the rest unexplained. The sample profile shows 65,000 to 75,000 clones; roughly 87% of them were found once. The ten largest clones take up 4% of the sample.

The V gene is TRBV12-5 and the J gene is TRBJ2-1, with 8 bases aligning to TRBD2. This sequence was found in a woman aged 45-59 years in good health. The sequencing sample was made of blood. For the CDR3, the sequence is CASGPGREDNEQFF. The DNA sequence is as follows: TGTGCTAGTGGGCCCGGGAGGGAGGACAATGAGCAGTTCTTC.